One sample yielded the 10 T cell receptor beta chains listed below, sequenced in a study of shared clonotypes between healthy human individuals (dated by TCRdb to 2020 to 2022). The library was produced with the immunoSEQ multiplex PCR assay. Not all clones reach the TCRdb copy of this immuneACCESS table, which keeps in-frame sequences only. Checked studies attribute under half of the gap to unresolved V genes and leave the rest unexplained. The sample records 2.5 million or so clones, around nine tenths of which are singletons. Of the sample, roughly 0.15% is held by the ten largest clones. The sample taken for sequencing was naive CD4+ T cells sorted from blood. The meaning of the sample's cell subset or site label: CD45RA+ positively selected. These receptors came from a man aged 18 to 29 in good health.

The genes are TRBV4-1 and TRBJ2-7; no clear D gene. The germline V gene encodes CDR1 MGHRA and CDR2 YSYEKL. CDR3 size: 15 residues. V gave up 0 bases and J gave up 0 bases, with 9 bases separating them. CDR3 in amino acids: CASSQEWVSSYEQYF. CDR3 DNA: TGCGCCAGCAGCCAAGAGTGGGTAAGCTCCTACGAGCAGTACTTC.

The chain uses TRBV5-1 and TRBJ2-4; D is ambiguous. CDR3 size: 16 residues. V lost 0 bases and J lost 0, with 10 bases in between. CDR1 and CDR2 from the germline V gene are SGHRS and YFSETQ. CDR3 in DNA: TGCGCCAGCAGCTTGGATAGCTCTGGAGCCAAAAACATTCAGTACTTC. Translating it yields CASSLDSSGAKNIQYF. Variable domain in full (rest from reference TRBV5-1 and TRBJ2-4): KAGVTQTPRYLIKTRGQQVTLSCSPISGHRSVSWYQQTPGQGLQFLFEYFSETQRNKGNFPGRFSGRQFSNSRSEMNVSTLELGDSALYLCASSLDSSGAKNIQYFGAGTRLSVL.

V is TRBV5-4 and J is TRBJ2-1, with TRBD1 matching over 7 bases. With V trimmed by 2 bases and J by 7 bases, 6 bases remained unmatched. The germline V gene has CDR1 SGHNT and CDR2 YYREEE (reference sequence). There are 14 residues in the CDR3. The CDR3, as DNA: TGTGCCAGCAGCTTAATGACAGGGCGAAATGAGCAGTTCTTC. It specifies CASSLMTGRNEQFF.

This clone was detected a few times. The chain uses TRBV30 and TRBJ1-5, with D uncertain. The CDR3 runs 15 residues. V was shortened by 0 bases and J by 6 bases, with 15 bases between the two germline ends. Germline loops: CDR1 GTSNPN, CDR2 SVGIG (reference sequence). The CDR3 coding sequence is TGTGCCTGGAGTGTTGAGGGAACATTTACTCAGCCCCAGCATTTT. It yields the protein CAWSVEGTFTQPQHF.

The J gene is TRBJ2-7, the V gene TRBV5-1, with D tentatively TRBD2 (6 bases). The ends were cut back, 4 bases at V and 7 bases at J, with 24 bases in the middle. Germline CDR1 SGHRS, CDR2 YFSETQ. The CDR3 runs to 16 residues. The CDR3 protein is CASSQQHRDFPGEQYF. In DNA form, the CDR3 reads TGCGCCAGCAGCCAGCAACACCGGGACTTTCCCGGAGAGCAGTACTTC.

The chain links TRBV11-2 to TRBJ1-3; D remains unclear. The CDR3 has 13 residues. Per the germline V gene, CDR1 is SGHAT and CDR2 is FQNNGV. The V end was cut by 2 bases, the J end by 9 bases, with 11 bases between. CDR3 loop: CASSLSSTSTIYF. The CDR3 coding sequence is TGTGCCAGCAGCTTATCGTCGACTAGCACCATATATTTT.

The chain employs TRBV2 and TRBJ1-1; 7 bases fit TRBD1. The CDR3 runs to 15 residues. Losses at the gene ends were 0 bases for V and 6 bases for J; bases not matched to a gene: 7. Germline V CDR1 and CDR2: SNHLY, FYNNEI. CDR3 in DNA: TGTGCCAGCAGTGAAGCGCCACGAGGGGGCCCTGAAGCTTTCTTT. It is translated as CASSEAPRGGPEAFF.

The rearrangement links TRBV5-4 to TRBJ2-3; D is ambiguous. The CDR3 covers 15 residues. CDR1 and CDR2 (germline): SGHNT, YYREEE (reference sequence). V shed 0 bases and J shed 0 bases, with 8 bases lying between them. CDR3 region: CASSLALGSTDTQYF. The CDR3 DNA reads TGTGCCAGCAGCTTGGCCCTGGGTAGCACAGATACGCAGTATTTT. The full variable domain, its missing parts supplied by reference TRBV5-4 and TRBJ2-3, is ETGVTQSPTHLIKTRGQQVTLRCSSQSGHNTVSWYQQALGQGPQFIFQYYREEENGRGNFPPRFSGLQFPNYSSELNVNALELDDSALYLCASSLALGSTDTQYFGPGTRLTVL.

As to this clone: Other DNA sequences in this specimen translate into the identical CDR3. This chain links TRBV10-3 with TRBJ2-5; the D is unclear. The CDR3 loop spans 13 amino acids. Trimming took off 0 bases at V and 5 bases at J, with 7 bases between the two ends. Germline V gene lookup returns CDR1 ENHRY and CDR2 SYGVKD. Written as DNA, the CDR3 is TGTGCCATCAGTGAGTCGGGCGGCGAGACCCAGTACTTC. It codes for CAISESGGETQYF.

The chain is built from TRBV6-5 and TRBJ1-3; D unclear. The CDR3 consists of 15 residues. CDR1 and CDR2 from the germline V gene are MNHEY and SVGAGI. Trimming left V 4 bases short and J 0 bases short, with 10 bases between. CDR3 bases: TGTGCCAGCAGTTCCTTCAGGAGCTCTGGAAACACCATATATTTT. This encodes CASSSFRSSGNTIYF.